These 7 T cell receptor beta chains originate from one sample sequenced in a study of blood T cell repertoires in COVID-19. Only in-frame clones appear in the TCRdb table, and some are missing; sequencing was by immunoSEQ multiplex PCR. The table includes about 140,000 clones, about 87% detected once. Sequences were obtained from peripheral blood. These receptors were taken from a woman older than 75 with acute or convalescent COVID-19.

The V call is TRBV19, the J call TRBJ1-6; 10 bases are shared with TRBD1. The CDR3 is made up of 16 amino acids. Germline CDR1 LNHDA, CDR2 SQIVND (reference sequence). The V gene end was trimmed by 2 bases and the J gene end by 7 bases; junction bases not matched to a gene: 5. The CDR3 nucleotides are TGTGCCAGTAGTATAACCCGGGACAGGGGAAATTCACCCCTCCACTTT. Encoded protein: CASSITRDRGNSPLHF.

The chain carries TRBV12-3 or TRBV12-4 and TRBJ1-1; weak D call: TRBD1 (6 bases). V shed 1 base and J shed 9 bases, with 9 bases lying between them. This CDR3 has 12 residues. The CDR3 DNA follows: TGTGCCAGCAGTTTAGACAGGGCCCAAGCTTTCTTT. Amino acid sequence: CASSLDRAQAFF.

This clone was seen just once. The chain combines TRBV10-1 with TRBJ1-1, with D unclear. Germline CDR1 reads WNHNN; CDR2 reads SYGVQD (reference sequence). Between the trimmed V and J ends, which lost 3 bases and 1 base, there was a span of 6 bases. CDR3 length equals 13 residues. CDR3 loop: CASSENWNTEAFF. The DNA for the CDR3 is TGCGCCAGCAGTGAAAACTGGAACACTGAAGCTTTCTTT.

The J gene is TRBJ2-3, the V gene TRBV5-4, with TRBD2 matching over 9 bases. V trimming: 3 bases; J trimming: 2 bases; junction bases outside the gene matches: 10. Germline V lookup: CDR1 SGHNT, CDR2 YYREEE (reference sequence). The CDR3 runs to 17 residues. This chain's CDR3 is CASSSDVAGAYTDTQYF. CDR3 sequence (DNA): TGTGCCAGCAGCTCAGACGTAGCGGGGGCCTACACAGATACGCAGTATTTT.

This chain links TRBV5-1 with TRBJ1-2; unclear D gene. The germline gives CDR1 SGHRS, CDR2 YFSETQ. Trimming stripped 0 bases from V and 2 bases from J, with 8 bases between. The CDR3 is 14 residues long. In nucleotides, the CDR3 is TGCGCCAGCAGCTTGGCCATCCCAAACTATGGCTACACCTTC. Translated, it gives CASSLAIPNYGYTF.

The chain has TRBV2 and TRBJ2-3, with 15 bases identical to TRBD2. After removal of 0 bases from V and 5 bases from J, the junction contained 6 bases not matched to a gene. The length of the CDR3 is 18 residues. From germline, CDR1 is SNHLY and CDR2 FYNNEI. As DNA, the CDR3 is TGTGCCAGCAGTGAAGCCTGGACTAGCGGGGGGGTGTTAGATACGCAGTATTTT. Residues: CASSEAWTSGGVLDTQYF.

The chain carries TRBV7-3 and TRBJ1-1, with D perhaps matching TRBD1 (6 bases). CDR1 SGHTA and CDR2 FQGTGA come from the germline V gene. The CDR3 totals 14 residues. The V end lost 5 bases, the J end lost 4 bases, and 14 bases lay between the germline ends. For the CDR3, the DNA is TGTGCCAGCAGCCCACAGGGTGGCCTCACTGAAGCTTTCTTT. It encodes CASSPQGGLTEAFF.